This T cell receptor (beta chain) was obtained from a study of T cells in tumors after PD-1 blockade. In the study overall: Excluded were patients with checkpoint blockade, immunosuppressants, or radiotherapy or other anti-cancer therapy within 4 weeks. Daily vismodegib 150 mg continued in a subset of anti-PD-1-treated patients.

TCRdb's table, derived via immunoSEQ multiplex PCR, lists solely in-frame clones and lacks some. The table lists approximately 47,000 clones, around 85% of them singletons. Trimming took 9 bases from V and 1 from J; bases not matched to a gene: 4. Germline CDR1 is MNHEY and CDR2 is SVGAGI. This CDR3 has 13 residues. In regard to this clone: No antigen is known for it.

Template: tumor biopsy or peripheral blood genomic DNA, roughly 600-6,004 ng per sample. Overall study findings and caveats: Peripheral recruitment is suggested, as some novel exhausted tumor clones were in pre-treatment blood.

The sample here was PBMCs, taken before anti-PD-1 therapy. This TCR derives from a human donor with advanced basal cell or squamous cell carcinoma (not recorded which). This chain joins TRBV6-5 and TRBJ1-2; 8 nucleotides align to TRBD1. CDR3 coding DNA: TGTGCCAGTCAGGGGGCAGATAACTATGGCTACACCTTC. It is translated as CASQGADNYGYTF.